These T cell receptor beta chains were read from a single sample in a study of CD8+ T cells in alopecia areata. Using immunoSEQ multiplex PCR, the repertoire was profiled, and TCRdb retains in-frame clones only, with some absent. The profile shows 130,000 to 150,000 clones, approximately 50% of them singletons. This specimen consisted of CD4+ T cells sorted from blood, obtained at week 0. Receptors were obtained from a human donor with alopecia areata. The CDR3 runs from the conserved cysteine through the conserved F or W. The D gene is left open where the match is weak. Not every row has a clone size; where given, it reads once, few, many or a size class.

DNA: TGTGCCAGCTCACGGGAGGGACAGGGGAACTATGGCTACACCTTC
CDR3: CASSREGQGNYGYTF
size: .
J: TRBJ1-2
V: TRBV18
D: TRBD1

DNA: TGTGCCAGCAGTTCAGGCAGGCCCTATGGCTACACCTTC
CDR3: CASSSGRPYGYTF
size: few
J: TRBJ1-2
V: TRBV28
D: .

DNA: TGCGCCAGCAGCGTAGACAGGGAGAGAGAAAAACTGTTTTTT
CDR3: CASSVDREREKLFF
size: .
J: TRBJ1-4
V: TRBV5-1
D: TRBD1

DNA: TGCAGCGTTTATAGGGCAGCGAGCACTGAAGCTTTCTTT
CDR3: CSVYRAASTEAFF
size: .
J: TRBJ1-1
V: TRBV29-1
D: .

DNA: TGCAGCGTTGTATCCGGTGAAGGCACAGATACGCAGTATTTT
CDR3: CSVVSGEGTDTQYF
size: few
J: TRBJ2-3
V: TRBV29-1
D: .

DNA: TGCGCCAGCAGCCAAGAGCCTAGGTACGGTGAGCAGTTCTTC
CDR3: CASSQEPRYGEQFF
size: .
J: TRBJ2-1
V: TRBV4-3
D: .

DNA: TGTGCCAGTATTAGGGACAGGGTAGAGACCCAGTACTTC
CDR3: CASIRDRVETQYF
size: .
J: TRBJ2-5
V: TRBV2
D: TRBD1

DNA: TGTGCCAGCAGCTTAGTAGCGGGAGGGCCGGGGGAGACCCAGTACTTC
CDR3: CASSLVAGGPGETQYF
size: once
J: TRBJ2-5
V: TRBV7-2
D: TRBD2

DNA: TGTGCCTGGAGTCCCCCCCCGCGAACCGAGCAGTACTTC
CDR3: CAWSPPPRTEQYF
size: .
J: TRBJ2-7
V: TRBV30
D: .

DNA: TGTGCCAGCAGCCCCTGGAACACCGGGGAGCTGTTTTTT
CDR3: CASSPWNTGELFF
size: few
J: TRBJ2-2
V: TRBV7-3
D: .

DNA: TGTGCCAGCAGCTTAGAAGGGTGGAAACTGTTTTTT
CDR3: CASSLEGWKLFF
size: .
J: TRBJ1-4
V: TRBV7-8
D: .

DNA: TGTGCCTGGAGTGATCCGGGCCTGGAGACCCAGTACTTC
CDR3: CAWSDPGLETQYF
size: .
J: TRBJ2-5
V: TRBV30
D: .

DNA: TGTGCCACCAGCAGAGATGGACGCGAGCAGTACTTC
CDR3: CATSRDGREQYF
size: few
J: TRBJ2-7
V: TRBV15
D: .

DNA: TGTGCCAGCAGTCGGACAGGGGGCCGGCCTGAAGCTTTCTTT
CDR3: CASSRTGGRPEAFF
size: .
J: TRBJ1-1
V: TRBV6-6
D: TRBD1

DNA: TGCAGCGTTGGGACCCTCGGGGGCAATCAGCCCCAGCATTTT
CDR3: CSVGTLGGNQPQHF
size: few
J: TRBJ1-5
V: TRBV29-1
D: .

DNA: TGTGCCAGCAGCCGTGCGGGAGCCAAAAACATTCAGTACTTC
CDR3: CASSRAGAKNIQYF
size: few
J: TRBJ2-4
V: TRBV25-1
D: .

DNA: TGTGCCAGCAGTGGCCGGGACAGGGTGTACGAGCAGTACTTC
CDR3: CASSGRDRVYEQYF
size: .
J: TRBJ2-7
V: TRBV25-1
D: TRBD1

DNA: TGCGCCAGCAGCTTACGACAGACTCAAGAGACCCAGTACTTC
CDR3: CASSLRQTQETQYF
size: few
J: TRBJ2-5
V: TRBV5-1
D: .

DNA: TGTGCCAGCAGCGGACAGGGAAAGGATGGCTACACCTTC
CDR3: CASSGQGKDGYTF
size: .
J: TRBJ1-2
V: TRBV2
D: TRBD1

DNA: TGCAGCGTTCTCCCCAGAACGAACACCGGGGAGCTGTTTTTT
CDR3: CSVLPRTNTGELFF
size: .
J: TRBJ2-2
V: TRBV29-1
D: .

DNA: TGTGCCAGCAGCGTCGGGCCAGGGGGCGCGGAGACCCAGTACTTC
CDR3: CASSVGPGGAETQYF
size: .
J: TRBJ2-5
V: TRBV9
D: TRBD1

DNA: TGTGCCTCGACGGGGGTGGGGTGGACTGAAGCTTTCTTT
CDR3: CASTGVGWTEAFF
size: few
J: TRBJ1-1
V: TRBV30
D: .

DNA: TGTGCCAGCAGCTTAGCGATCTTAGGCACCGGGGAGCTGTTTTTT
CDR3: CASSLAILGTGELFF
size: few
J: TRBJ2-2
V: TRBV11-1
D: .

DNA: TGCAGCGTTGATCGAGGGCTCGGAGAGACCCAGTACTTC
CDR3: CSVDRGLGETQYF
size: .
J: TRBJ2-5
V: TRBV29-1
D: .

DNA: TGTGCCAGTAACAACAGGGGAATCGATGGCTACACCTTC
CDR3: CASNNRGIDGYTF
size: .
J: TRBJ1-2
V: TRBV19
D: TRBD1

DNA: TGTGCCACCAGCAGAGATCGAGCTAGCGGGAGCGTAGGTGAGCAGTTCTTC
CDR3: CATSRDRASGSVGEQFF
size: .
J: TRBJ2-1
V: TRBV15
D: TRBD2

DNA: TGCAGCATGACGGGGTTAGGTGGCTACACCTTC
CDR3: CSMTGLGGYTF
size: few
J: TRBJ1-2
V: TRBV29-1
D: .

DNA: TGTGCCAGCACGACCAGACCTAGGAATGAGCAGTTCTTC
CDR3: CASTTRPRNEQFF
size: few
J: TRBJ2-1
V: TRBV2
D: .

DNA: TGTGCCAGCAATCCAGCGGGAGGGCCCAGGGGCAATGAGCAGTTCTTC
CDR3: CASNPAGGPRGNEQFF
size: few
J: TRBJ2-1
V: TRBV2
D: TRBD2

DNA: TGCAGCGTTGTACCGGGACTCGGGAACAATGAGCAGTTCTTC
CDR3: CSVVPGLGNNEQFF
size: .
J: TRBJ2-1
V: TRBV29-1
D: .

DNA: TGTGCCAGCAGCTTAGGGACAAAGGGAGAGCAGTACTTC
CDR3: CASSLGTKGEQYF
size: .
J: TRBJ2-7
V: TRBV7-2
D: .

DNA: TGCAGCTCCACTGGGGAGGGGGGTCTCAGGTCGGAGCAGTTCTTC
CDR3: CSSTGEGGLRSEQFF
size: few
J: TRBJ2-1
V: TRBV29-1
D: .

DNA: TGTGCCAGCAGCATGGGCTGGAGCGCCGATACGCAGTATTTT
CDR3: CASSMGWSADTQYF
size: .
J: TRBJ2-3
V: TRBV6-5
D: .

DNA: TGCAGCGTCAACCGCGGAAAAGAGACCCAGTACTTC
CDR3: CSVNRGKETQYF
size: .
J: TRBJ2-5
V: TRBV29-1
D: .

DNA: TGTGCCAGCAGGGTAGGACAGGGCTCCTACAATGAGCAGTTCTTC
CDR3: CASRVGQGSYNEQFF
size: .
J: TRBJ2-1
V: TRBV6-4
D: TRBD1

DNA: TGTGCCAGCAGTGAATTCGGGCCTGGAGATACGCAGTATTTT
CDR3: CASSEFGPGDTQYF
size: few
J: TRBJ2-3
V: TRBV2
D: .

DNA: TGTGCCAGCGCAGGGGCAAGTGGCTACACCTTC
CDR3: CASAGASGYTF
size: .
J: TRBJ1-2
V: TRBV7-9
D: .

DNA: TGTGCCAGCTCACCATTATCGCGGGCACATTCTAGCACAGATACGCAGTATTTT
CDR3: CASSPLSRAHSSTDTQYF
size: .
J: TRBJ2-3
V: TRBV18
D: .

DNA: TGTGCCAGCAGCTTACGCCAAAACATTCAGTACTTC
CDR3: CASSLRQNIQYF
size: many
J: TRBJ2-4
V: TRBV7-2
D: .

DNA: TGTGCCAGCAGTTCGGCAGGGCAAGAGACCCAGTACTTC
CDR3: CASSSAGQETQYF
size: .
J: TRBJ2-5
V: TRBV25-1
D: .

DNA: TGCAGCGTTGAAGAGGGGAACAGGGGGGGCTATGGCTACACCTTC
CDR3: CSVEEGNRGGYGYTF
size: .
J: TRBJ1-2
V: TRBV29-1
D: TRBD1

DNA: TGTGCCAGCAGCTTGGGCTTCAGGGACGAAAAACTGTTTTTT
CDR3: CASSLGFRDEKLFF
size: .
J: TRBJ1-4
V: TRBV5-4
D: .

DNA: TGTGCCAGCAGTTTTGGCAGGGGAGGTGGAAACACCATATATTTT
CDR3: CASSFGRGGGNTIYF
size: .
J: TRBJ1-3
V: TRBV27
D: .

DNA: TGCAGCGTTGTCCCAGCTCGTTCTAACTATGGCTACACCTTC
CDR3: CSVVPARSNYGYTF
size: .
J: TRBJ1-2
V: TRBV29-1
D: .

DNA: TGTGCCAGCCAGGCCGCTACTTCTGGGGCCAACGTCCTGACTTTC
CDR3: CASQAATSGANVLTF
size: .
J: TRBJ2-6
V: TRBV6-5
D: .

DNA: TGTGCCAGCAGCTTATCGTCAGACAGGACTGAAGCTTTCTTT
CDR3: CASSLSSDRTEAFF
size: .
J: TRBJ1-1
V: TRBV7-2
D: .

DNA: TGCGCCAGCACTCTACGAAGACAGGGCAAGAATCAGCCCCAGCATTTT
CDR3: CASTLRRQGKNQPQHF
size: .
J: TRBJ1-5
V: TRBV23-1
D: TRBD1

DNA: TGTGCCACCAGCAGGGGCGGGACTCGGACCGGGGAGCTGTTTTTT
CDR3: CATSRGGTRTGELFF
size: .
J: TRBJ2-2
V: TRBV15
D: .

DNA: TGTGCCGAAAGGGCGGTTAGCTCCTACGAGCAGTACTTC
CDR3: CAERAVSSYEQYF
size: few
J: TRBJ2-7
V: TRBV2
D: .

DNA: TGCAGCGTTGACGGACAGGGGGCCGCCGAGCAGTACTTC
CDR3: CSVDGQGAAEQYF
size: few
J: TRBJ2-7
V: TRBV29-1
D: TRBD1

DNA: TGCAGCGTTGAGGGGGGGGTAAAGGGACCCTACGAGCAGTACTTC
CDR3: CSVEGGVKGPYEQYF
size: .
J: TRBJ2-7
V: TRBV29-1
D: TRBD2

DNA: TGTGCCAGCGTTTATGGGGGGATTAGCACAGATACGCAGTATTTT
CDR3: CASVYGGISTDTQYF
size: .
J: TRBJ2-3
V: TRBV6-5
D: .

DNA: TGTGCCTGGAGTGGGAGTAGAGGGAACTACAATGAGCAGTTCTTC
CDR3: CAWSGSRGNYNEQFF
size: .
J: TRBJ2-1
V: TRBV30
D: .

DNA: TGTGCCAGCAGCGCCCACGGGGCGAACTCCTACAATGAGCAGTTCTTC
CDR3: CASSAHGANSYNEQFF
size: .
J: TRBJ2-1
V: TRBV9
D: .

DNA: TGTGCCTGGAGTCCCACGGGACTAGGCTCCTACAATGAGCAGTTCTTC
CDR3: CAWSPTGLGSYNEQFF
size: .
J: TRBJ2-1
V: TRBV30
D: TRBD2

DNA: TGTGCCTTCTCCCGGGAACAATACACTGAAGCTTTCTTT
CDR3: CAFSREQYTEAFF
size: .
J: TRBJ1-1
V: TRBV30
D: .

DNA: TGTGCCAGCAGCGTAGACCAGAGAGGGGAGACCCAGTACTTC
CDR3: CASSVDQRGETQYF
size: .
J: TRBJ2-5
V: TRBV9
D: .

DNA: TGCAGCGGCCGACTAGCGGGAGGAGGGAACGAGCAGTACTTC
CDR3: CSGRLAGGGNEQYF
size: .
J: TRBJ2-7
V: TRBV29-1
D: TRBD2

DNA: TGTGCCAGCTCACCAGGGGTAGACCAGCCCCAGCATTTT
CDR3: CASSPGVDQPQHF
size: .
J: TRBJ1-5
V: TRBV18
D: .

DNA: TGTGCCAGCGGTTATACAGGGGAGGAAGCTTTCTTT
CDR3: CASGYTGEEAFF
size: .
J: TRBJ1-1
V: TRBV6-6
D: TRBD1